Here is one T cell receptor (beta chain) with its context. This clonotype was observed many times. The antigen this receptor binds is unknown. No base quality information exists; no much larger clone differs at one position. The data stem from a study of T-cell memory formation after mild COVID-19 (dated by TCRdb to the early 2020s). The study in broad terms: Most TCR sequence clusters were specific to one of the two donors. T-cell clones expanding and contracting after mild COVID-19 in a couple of donors were tracked by longitudinal TCRalpha and TCRbeta repertoire sequencing. The cohort was made up of two young adult volunteers, one female and one male, who were previously healthy. Broader findings and caveats from the paper: SARS-CoV-2 specificity of the second-wave clones peaking on day 37 was not confirmed. Contracting CD4+ clones appeared mostly in the CM and EM memory subsets, whereas CD8+ clones were enriched in EMRA. Clones that contracted from day 15 to 85 showed balanced CD4/CD8 phenotypes, whereas a second wave of clones that expanded from day 15 to 37 leaned towards CD4+. Only a couple of mild cases were covered in the study, and larger cohorts including severe cases with pre-infection samples were considered necessary. Some responding clones were detected in pre-infection memory, which suggested that pre-existing cross-reactive memory T cells had joined the SARS-CoV-2 response.

TCRdb records Illumina NovaSeq 6000 as the sequencer. cDNA libraries for TCRalpha and TCRbeta were prepared by 5'RACE using constant-segment primers, with sample barcodes and unique molecular identifiers added. Trizol reagent was used to extract RNA from every sample. The libraries were amplified in two PCR steps, and the second step added a second sample barcode and Illumina TruSeq adapters. Libraries were sequenced on an Illumina NovaSeq with 2 x 150 bp paired-end reads. Per the authors' processing: The reads were demultiplexed and collapsed into UMI-guided consensus sequences using migec v1.2.7. Using mixcr v2.1.11, UMI consensuses were aligned to TRA and TRB V and J templates and then assembled into clonotypes. A clonotype was counted as expanded or contracted only when both edgeR and NoisET called the clonotype significant, with the noise models trained on biological replicates. For edgeR calls, a false discovery rate-adjusted p below 0.01 and a log2 fold-change threshold of 1 were applied. As an exploratory analysis of dynamics, max-normalized trajectories of the 1000 most abundant clonotypes were examined by PCA with hierarchical clustering. Each responding clone was given a CD4 or CD8 phenotype based on the CD4+ and CD8+ repertoires, which had been sequenced separately. Clones were called with MiXCR by TCRdb after fastp trimmed the public reads at Q25, and only in-frame beta chains were retained. A single entry per CDR3 protein holds the most common genes and DNA from its merged rows. The V and J calls and clone size come from TCRdb's table, not from the authors' own analysis. The sample table records 190,000 or so distinct CDR3 sequences; 10% to 13% of these occur just once. Clones ranked in the top ten supply approximately 3% of the sample.

PBMCs were isolated by Ficoll-Paque density gradient centrifugation. The CDR3 goes from the cysteine to the valine over 13 residues. Here the CDR3 DNA is all that survives: 39 bases in frame from base 1. Looking up the germline V gene yields CDR1 SGHVS and CDR2 FQNEAQ. Trimming at the junction amounts to 2 bases on V and 3 bases on J, and the germline ends lie 8 bases apart. Recombination linked TRBV7-8 to TRBJ2-7; no D gene can be assigned with confidence. The TCR originated in a man younger than 35 who had mild COVID-19 (a few samples of this study predate the infection). The sample titles of this study are shuffled in the database, so cell type and time point are left out; the donor was told from shared clones. The material sequenced was PBMCs or a T cell subset sorted from them (not recorded which). DNA sequence: TGTGCCAGCAGCTTAAACAGCCTCTACGAGCAGTACGTC. Translated, this is CASSLNSLYEQYV.